The 12 T cell receptor beta chains listed next were all sequenced from one sample in a study of cytomegalovirus exposure and HLA in healthy donors. With 60 Vbeta and 13 Jbeta primers, the PCR was carried out. Using immunoSEQ multiplex PCR, the repertoire was profiled, and TCRdb retains in-frame clones only, with some absent. The sample records 90,000 or so clones, roughly 73% being singletons. The sequenced material came from PBMCs. The receptors were sampled from a boy between 10 and 17 years old in good health and CMV-seronegative.

The chain couples TRBV5-1 to TRBJ1-1, with 10 bases aligning to TRBD1. The CDR3 runs to 15 residues. V was clipped by 3 bases and J by 3 bases; unmatched bases: 5. CDR1 is SGHRS and CDR2 is YFSETQ in the germline V gene. The CDR3 spells CASSWGTGEHTEAFF. DNA of the CDR3: TGCGCCAGCAGCTGGGGGACAGGGGAGCACACTGAAGCTTTCTTT.

The chain employs TRBV13 and TRBJ2-3; D gene uncertain. CDR3 length equals 15 residues. Germline V CDR1 and CDR2: PRHDT, FYEKMQ (reference sequence). V lost 0 bases and J lost 2, with 9 bases in between. The CDR3 DNA is TGTGCCAGCAGCTTAGGGGCGGATATCACAGATACGCAGTATTTT. As protein: CASSLGADITDTQYF.

J is TRBJ2-5 and V is TRBV18, with 8 bases that match TRBD1. The CDR3 consists of 15 residues. Germline CDR1 reads KGHSH; CDR2 reads LQKENI. Trimming at V came to 5 bases and at J to 5 bases, leaving 10 bases not matched to a gene. CDR3 bases: TGTGCCAGCTCATCGTCCGCAGGGGGCCGTGAGACCCAGTACTTC. Protein product: CASSSSAGGRETQYF. The full variable domain, with the rest looked up from reference TRBV18 and TRBJ2-5, is NAGVMQNPRHLVRRRGQEARLRCSPMKGHSHVYWYRQLPEEGLKFMVYLQKENIIDESGMPKERFSAEFPKEGPSILRIQQVVRGDSAAYFCASSSSAGGRETQYFGPGTRLLVL.

The CDR3 nucleotides are TGTGCCAGCAGCTCAGAGGACAGGGGATTCGGAAATCAGCCCCAGCATTTT. Translation gives CASSSEDRGFGNQPQHF. The gene calls are TRBV7-2 and TRBJ1-5; 9 bases are shared with TRBD1. CDR1 is SGHTA and CDR2 is FQGNSA in the germline V gene. The CDR3 runs 17 residues. V trimming: 4 bases; J trimming: 4 bases; junction bases outside the gene matches: 11.

The chain combines TRBV11-2 with TRBJ2-5; 8 nucleotides align to TRBD1. CDR1 and CDR2 (germline): SGHAT, FQNNGV. V lost 0 bases, J lost 1 base, and 1 base stayed unmatched. The CDR3 contains 15 residues. The CDR3 sequence is CASSLDRGPQETQYF. The CDR3 DNA reads as TGTGCCAGCAGCTTAGACAGGGGGCCCCAAGAGACCCAGTACTTC.

This chain links TRBV7-2 with TRBJ2-5, with 8 bases aligning to TRBD2. This CDR3 contains 16 residues. Germline V gene data show CDR1 as SGHTA and CDR2 as FQGNSA. V was pared by 5 bases and J by 5 bases, with 13 bases of the junction left unmatched. The CDR3 protein is CASSERGSGVGETQYF. DNA for the CDR3: TGTGCCAGCAGCGAAAGGGGTAGCGGGGTTGGGGAGACCCAGTACTTC.

V and J are TRBV4-1 and TRBJ2-6; no clear D gene. Per germline, CDR1 MGHRA and CDR2 YSYEKL. Trimming left V 1 base short and J 0 bases short, with 10 bases between. The CDR3 has 17 amino acids. Here the CDR3 reads CASSQAHSSSGANVLTF. Written as DNA, the CDR3 is TGCGCCAGCAGCCAAGCTCACAGTTCCTCTGGGGCCAACGTCCTGACTTTC.

This chain uses TRBV19 with TRBJ1-5; TRBD1 matches at 9 bases. Germline V gene lookup returns CDR1 LNHDA and CDR2 SQIVND (reference sequence). V trimming: 7 bases; J trimming: 6 bases; junction bases outside the gene matches: 4. The CDR3 has 13 residues. The CDR3 DNA follows: TGTGCCAGTAACAACAGGGGGCTTCAGCCCCAGCATTTT. Protein: CASNNRGLQPQHF.

This rearrangement joins TRBV6-5 to TRBJ1-2; D is perhaps TRBD1 (5 bases). CDR3 length equals 13 residues. The V end was cut by 0 bases, the J end by 8 bases, with 10 bases between. Per germline, CDR1 MNHEY and CDR2 SVGAGI. The CDR3 here is CASSYSGEEGYTF. The CDR3 nucleotides are TGTGCCAGCAGTTACTCGGGGGAGGAGGGCTACACCTTC.

The gene calls are TRBV5-4 and TRBJ2-1, with 9 nucleotides matching TRBD2. From germline, CDR1 is SGHNT and CDR2 YYREEE (reference sequence). This CDR3 comprises 14 residues. With 0 bases clipped from V and 8 bases from J, the junction kept 3 bases outside the gene matches. The CDR3 spells CASSLEGLAYEQFF. The DNA of the CDR3 is TGTGCCAGCAGCTTGGAAGGACTAGCGTATGAGCAGTTCTTC.

The rearrangement joins TRBV11-2 to TRBJ1-1; TRBD1 is a possible D gene (5 bases). Germline values: CDR1 SGHAT, CDR2 FQNNGV. Trimming shortened V by 5 bases and J by 1 base, and 11 bases separated the two germline ends. The CDR3 contains 14 residues. CDR3 residues: CASSARTQNTEAFF. In DNA, the CDR3 is TGTGCCAGCAGCGCTCGGACACAGAACACTGAAGCTTTCTTT.

The genes are TRBV28 and TRBJ2-1, with 7 bases matching TRBD1. V shed 5 bases and J 6 bases; nucleotides not matched to a gene: 13. The germline V gene has CDR1 MDHEN and CDR2 SYDVKM. CDR3 length: 16 amino acids. CDR3 nucleotide sequence: TGTGCCAGCAGTCTTCAACAGGGGATTTCGGTCAATGAGCAGTTCTTC. This encodes CASSLQQGISVNEQFF.